This is a list of T cell receptor beta chains from one sample in a study of T-cell memory formation after mild COVID-19. TCRdb re-called the 5' RACE reads through MiXCR, storing one row per CDR3 protein. The sample carries under 150,000 distinct CDR3 sequences, about a fifth recorded once. Sequenced: PBMCs or a T cell subset sorted from them (not recorded which). The receptors here all came from a man between 18 and 29 years old who had mild COVID-19 (a few samples of this study predate the infection). Cell type and time point are not known. CDR3s leave out the opening cysteine and the closing phenylalanine or tryptophan. Expanded clones are given a class, and other clones once, few, many or no size at all.

V gene	clone size	J gene	CDR3 protein
TRBV29-1	-	TRBJ2-7	SVGEDSIYEQY
TRBV4-1	few	TRBJ1-1	ASSQDIANTEAF
TRBV6-5	-	TRBJ2-5	ASRTSGGLQETQY
TRBV5-6	-	TRBJ2-3	ASRSGTSGSTDTQY
TRBV6-2/TRBV6-3	-	TRBJ1-1	ASYAVSGAEAF
TRBV20-1	few	TRBJ2-7	SARDHLRSSYEQY
TRBV4-3	-	TRBJ2-7	ASSQERGADEQY
TRBV7-9	few	TRBJ2-1	ASSFAGTEQF
TRBV3-1	-	TRBJ1-5	ASSQWGNQPQH
TRBV27	-	TRBJ2-1	ASSLAGDSAREQF
TRBV6-5	few	TRBJ1-1	ASSYSRVAEAF
TRBV12-3/TRBV12-4	-	TRBJ1-2	ASTPGTDHLDGYT
TRBV6-5	-	TRBJ1-2	ASKGANYGYT
TRBV4-1	-	TRBJ2-3	ASSQGAGGITDTQY
TRBV6-4	many	TRBJ2-3	ASSDNGGATDTQY
TRBV29-1	few	TRBJ2-2	SVHGTGVTGELF
TRBV7-9	few	TRBJ1-3	ASSSGGGSGNTIY
TRBV29-1	few	TRBJ1-1	SVVLRGSEAF
TRBV13	few	TRBJ2-3	ASSPGPRADTQY
TRBV29-1	few	TRBJ2-3	SVKGLAGITDTQY
TRBV6-5	-	TRBJ2-2	ASSYSGLGGELF
TRBV4-1	-	TRBJ1-4	ASSQVKGAGLI
TRBV5-1	-	TRBJ1-2	ASSFGGPSGYT
TRBV27	-	TRBJ2-3	ASGSSTTSGGLLNTDTQY
TRBV27	-	TRBJ2-1	ASSPGLAGGLNEQF
TRBV12-3/TRBV12-4	-	TRBJ2-1	ASSLKAGEGWDNEQF
TRBV3-1	-	TRBJ2-5	ASSQDSGYGSQY
TRBV9	many	TRBJ2-7	ASSPRDRLTYEQY
TRBV6-5	few	TRBJ2-7	ASSSGPEVNEQY
TRBV2	many	TRBJ2-1	ASSDPGILYNEQF
TRBV4-2	few	TRBJ1-2	ASSQTPQTLSRGYT
TRBV4-1	few	TRBJ2-3	ASSQDRLAGTDTQY
TRBV6-6	few	TRBJ1-5	ASSSGQGNQPQH
TRBV27	few	TRBJ2-7	ASSLRQGHEQY
TRBV7-9	many	TRBJ2-7	ASSLAGPSSYEQY
TRBV5-5	few	TRBJ1-6	ASSLEIFGKSPLH
TRBV12-3/TRBV12-4	-	TRBJ2-7	ASSFTSGVNEQY
TRBV6-2/TRBV6-3	-	TRBJ2-1	ASSLRGTGNRGKQF
TRBV4-1	few	TRBJ1-1	ASSPLAANTEAF
TRBV12-3/TRBV12-4	-	TRBJ2-7	ASSLGDSQLSYEQY
TRBV12-3/TRBV12-4	few	TRBJ2-2	ASRPPGQRNTGELF
TRBV2	-	TRBJ2-1	ARGGKYNEQF
TRBV7-3	-	TRBJ2-1	ASSSAQGNEQF